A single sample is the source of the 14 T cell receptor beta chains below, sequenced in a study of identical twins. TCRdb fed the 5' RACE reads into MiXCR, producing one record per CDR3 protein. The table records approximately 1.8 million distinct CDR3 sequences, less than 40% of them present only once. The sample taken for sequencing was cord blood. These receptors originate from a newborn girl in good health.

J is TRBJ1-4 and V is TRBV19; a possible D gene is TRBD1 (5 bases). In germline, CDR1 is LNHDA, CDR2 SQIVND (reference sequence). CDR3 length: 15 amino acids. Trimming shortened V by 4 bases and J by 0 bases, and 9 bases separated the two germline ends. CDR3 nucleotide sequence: TGTGCCAGTAGTACCAGGGTTGCAACTAATGAAAAACTGTTTTTT. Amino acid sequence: CASSTRVATNEKLFF.

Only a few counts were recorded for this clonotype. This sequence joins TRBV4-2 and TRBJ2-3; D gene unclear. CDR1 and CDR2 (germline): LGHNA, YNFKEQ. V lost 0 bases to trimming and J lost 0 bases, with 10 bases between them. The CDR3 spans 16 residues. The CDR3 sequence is CASSQEVLGSTDTQYF. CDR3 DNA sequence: TGTGCCAGCAGCCAAGAAGTTCTAGGTAGCACAGATACGCAGTATTTT.

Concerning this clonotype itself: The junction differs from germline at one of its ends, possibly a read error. CDR3 residues: CASGLALGGGGGYTF. The CDR3 nucleotides read TGCGCCAGCGGCTTGGCGCTGGGGGGAGGAGGAGGCTACACCTTC. J is TRBJ1-2 and V is TRBV5-1; D is possibly TRBD1 (5 bases). Germline V gene lookup returns CDR1 SGHRS and CDR2 YFSETQ. This CDR3 has 15 residues.

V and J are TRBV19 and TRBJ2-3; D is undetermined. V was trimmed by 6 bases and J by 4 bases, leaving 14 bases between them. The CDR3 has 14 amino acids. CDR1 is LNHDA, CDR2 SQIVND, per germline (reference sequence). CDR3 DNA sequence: TGTGCCAGTAGCTTCTTAAAACACGCAGATACGCAGTATTTT. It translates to CASSFLKHADTQYF.

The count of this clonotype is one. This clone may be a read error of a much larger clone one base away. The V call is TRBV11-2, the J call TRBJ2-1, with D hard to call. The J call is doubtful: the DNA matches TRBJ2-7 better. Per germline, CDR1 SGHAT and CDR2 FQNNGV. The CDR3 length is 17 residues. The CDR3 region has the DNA TGTGCCAGCAGCTTAGAGAGTAGCTCTTATTCCTACAATGAGCAGTACTTC. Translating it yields CASSLESSSYSYNEQYF.

This CDR3 is CSVGRGEQYF. The CDR3, as DNA: TGCAGCGTTGGCAGGGGCGAGCAGTACTTC. The chain recombines TRBV29-1 with TRBJ2-5; the D gene is possibly TRBD1 (6 bases). The tail of the sequence fits TRBJ2-7 better, so the J call may be wrong. The CDR3 totals 10 residues. Germline loops: CDR1 SQVTM, CDR2 ANQGSEA.

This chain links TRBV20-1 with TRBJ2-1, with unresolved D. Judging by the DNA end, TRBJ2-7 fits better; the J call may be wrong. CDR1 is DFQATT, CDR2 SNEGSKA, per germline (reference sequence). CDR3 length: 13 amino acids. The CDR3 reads CSARVGSYNEQYF. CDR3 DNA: TGCAGTGCTAGAGTGGGCTCCTACAATGAGCAGTACTTC.

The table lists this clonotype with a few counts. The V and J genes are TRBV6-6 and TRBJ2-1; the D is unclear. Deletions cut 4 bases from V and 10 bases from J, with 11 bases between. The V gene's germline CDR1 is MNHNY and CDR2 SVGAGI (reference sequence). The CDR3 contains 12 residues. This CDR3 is CASSFSATEQFF. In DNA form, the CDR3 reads TGTGCCAGCAGTTTTTCAGCGACCGAGCAGTTCTTC.

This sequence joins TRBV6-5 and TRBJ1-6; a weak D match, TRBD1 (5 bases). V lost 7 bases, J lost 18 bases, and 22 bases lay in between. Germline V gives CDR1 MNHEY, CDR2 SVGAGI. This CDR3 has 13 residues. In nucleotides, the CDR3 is TGTGCCAGCAAGAAGGCAGGGTACCCCTCACCCCACTTT. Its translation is CASKKAGYPSPHF.

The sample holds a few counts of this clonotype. This chain's CDR3 is CASSQPGLEGPHNEQFF. DNA of the CDR3: TGTGCCAGCAGCCAGCCGGGACTAGAAGGTCCCCACAATGAGCAGTTCTTC. This chain uses TRBV14 with TRBJ2-1, with 8 bases identical to TRBD2. Germline CDR1 and CDR2: SGHDN and FVKESK. The CDR3 runs 17 residues. After removal of 3 bases from V and 5 bases from J, the junction contained 12 bases not matched to a gene.

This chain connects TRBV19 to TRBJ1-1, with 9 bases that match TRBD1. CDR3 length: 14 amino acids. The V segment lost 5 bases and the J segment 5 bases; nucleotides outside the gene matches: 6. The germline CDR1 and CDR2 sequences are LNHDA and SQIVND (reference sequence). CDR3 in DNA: TGTGCCAGTAGTGAGGGACAGGGAAAGACTGAAGCTTTCTTT. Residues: CASSEGQGKTEAFF.

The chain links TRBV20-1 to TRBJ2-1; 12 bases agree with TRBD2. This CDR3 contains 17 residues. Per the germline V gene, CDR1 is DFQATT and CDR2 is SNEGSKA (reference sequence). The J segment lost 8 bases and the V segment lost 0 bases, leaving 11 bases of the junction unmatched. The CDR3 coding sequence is TGCAGTGCTAGAGATCTCCGGACTAGCGGGGTTAGGCATGAGCAGTTCTTC. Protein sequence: CSARDLRTSGVRHEQFF.

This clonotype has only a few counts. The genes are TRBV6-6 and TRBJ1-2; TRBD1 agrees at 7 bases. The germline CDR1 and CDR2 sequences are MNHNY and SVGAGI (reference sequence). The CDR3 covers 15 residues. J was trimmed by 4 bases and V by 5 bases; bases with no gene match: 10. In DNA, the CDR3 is TGTGCCAGCAGTCCGACGCGGGACAGTCCCTATGGCTACACCTTC. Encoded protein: CASSPTRDSPYGYTF.

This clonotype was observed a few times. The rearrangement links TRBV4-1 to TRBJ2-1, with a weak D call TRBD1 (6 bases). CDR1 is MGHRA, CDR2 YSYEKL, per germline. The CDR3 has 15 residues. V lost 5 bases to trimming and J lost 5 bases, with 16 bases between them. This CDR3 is CASSSYPGTNNEQFF. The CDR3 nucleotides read TGCGCCAGCAGCTCTTACCCCGGGACAAACAATGAGCAGTTCTTC.